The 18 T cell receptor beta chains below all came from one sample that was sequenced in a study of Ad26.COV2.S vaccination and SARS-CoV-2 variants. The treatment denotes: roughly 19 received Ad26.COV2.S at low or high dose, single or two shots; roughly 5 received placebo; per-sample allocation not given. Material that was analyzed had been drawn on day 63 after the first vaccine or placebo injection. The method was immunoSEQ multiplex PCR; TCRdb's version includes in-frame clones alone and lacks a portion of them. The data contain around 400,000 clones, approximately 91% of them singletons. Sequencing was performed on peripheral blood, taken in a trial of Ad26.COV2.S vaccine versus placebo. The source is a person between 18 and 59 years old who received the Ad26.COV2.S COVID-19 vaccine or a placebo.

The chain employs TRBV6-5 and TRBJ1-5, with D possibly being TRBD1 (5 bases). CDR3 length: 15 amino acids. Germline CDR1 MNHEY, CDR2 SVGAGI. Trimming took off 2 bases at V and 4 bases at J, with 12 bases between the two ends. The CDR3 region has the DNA TGTGCCAGCAGTTACGGGGGGAAGGCTAATCAGCCCCAGCATTTT. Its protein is CASSYGGKANQPQHF.

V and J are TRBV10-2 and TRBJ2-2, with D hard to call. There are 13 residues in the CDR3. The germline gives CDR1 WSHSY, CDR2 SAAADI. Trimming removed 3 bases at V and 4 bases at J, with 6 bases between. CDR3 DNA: TGCGCCAGCAGTGAAAGGTCCACCGGGGAGCTGTTTTTT. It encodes CASSERSTGELFF.

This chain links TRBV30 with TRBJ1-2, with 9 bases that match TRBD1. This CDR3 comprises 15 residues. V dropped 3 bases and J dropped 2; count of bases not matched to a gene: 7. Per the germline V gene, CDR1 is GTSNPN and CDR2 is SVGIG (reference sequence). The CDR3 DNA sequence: TGTGCCTGGAGCTATCGGGACAGGGAGAACTATGGCTACACCTTC. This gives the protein CAWSYRDRENYGYTF.

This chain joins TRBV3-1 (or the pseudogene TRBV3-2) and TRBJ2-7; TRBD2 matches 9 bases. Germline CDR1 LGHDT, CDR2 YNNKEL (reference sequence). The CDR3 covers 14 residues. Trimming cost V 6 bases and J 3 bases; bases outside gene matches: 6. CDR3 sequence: CASSLAGRVYEQYF. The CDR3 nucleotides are TGTGCCAGCAGTCTAGCGGGAAGGGTCTACGAGCAGTACTTC.

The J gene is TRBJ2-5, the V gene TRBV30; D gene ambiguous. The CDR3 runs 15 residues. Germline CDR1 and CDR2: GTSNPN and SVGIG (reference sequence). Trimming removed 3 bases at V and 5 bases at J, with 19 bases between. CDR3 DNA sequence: TGTGCCTGGAGGGGGTTATCTTCCCCCAGGGAGACCCAGTACTTC. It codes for CAWRGLSSPRETQYF.

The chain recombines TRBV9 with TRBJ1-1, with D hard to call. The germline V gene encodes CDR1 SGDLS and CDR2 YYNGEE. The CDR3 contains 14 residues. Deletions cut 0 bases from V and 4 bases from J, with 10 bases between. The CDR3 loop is CASSVEGSPTEAFF. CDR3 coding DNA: TGTGCCAGCAGCGTAGAGGGCAGCCCCACTGAAGCTTTCTTT. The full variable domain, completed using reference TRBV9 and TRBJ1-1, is DSGVTQTPKHLITATGQRVTLRCSPRSGDLSVYWYQQSLDQGLQFLIQYYNGEERAKGNILERFSAQQFPDLHSELNLSSLELGDSALYFCASSVEGSPTEAFFGQGTRLTVV.

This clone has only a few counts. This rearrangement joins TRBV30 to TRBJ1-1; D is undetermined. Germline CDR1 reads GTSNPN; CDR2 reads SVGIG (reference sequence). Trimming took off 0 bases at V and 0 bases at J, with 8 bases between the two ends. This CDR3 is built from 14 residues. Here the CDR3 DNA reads TGTGCCTGGAGTGTAATCGGGATGAACACTGAAGCTTTCTTT. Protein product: CAWSVIGMNTEAFF. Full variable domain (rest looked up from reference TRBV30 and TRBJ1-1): SQTIHQWPATLVQPVGSPLSLECTVEGTSNPNLYWYRQAAGRGLQLLFYSVGIGQISSEVPQNLSASRPQDRQFILSSKKLLLSDSGFYLCAWSVIGMNTEAFFGQGTRLTVV.

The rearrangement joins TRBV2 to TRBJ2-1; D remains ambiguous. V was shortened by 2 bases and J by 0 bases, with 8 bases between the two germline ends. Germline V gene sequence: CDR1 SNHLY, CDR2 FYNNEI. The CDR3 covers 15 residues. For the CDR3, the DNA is TGTGCCAGCAGTGAACAGTTGAACTCCTACAATGAGCAGTTCTTC. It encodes CASSEQLNSYNEQFF. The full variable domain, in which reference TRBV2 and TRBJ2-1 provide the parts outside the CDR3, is EPEVTQTPSHQVTQMGQEVILRCVPISNHLYFYWYRQILGQKVEFLVSFYNNEISEKSEIFDDQFSVERPDGSNFTLKIRSTKLEDSAMYFCASSEQLNSYNEQFFGPGTRLTVL.

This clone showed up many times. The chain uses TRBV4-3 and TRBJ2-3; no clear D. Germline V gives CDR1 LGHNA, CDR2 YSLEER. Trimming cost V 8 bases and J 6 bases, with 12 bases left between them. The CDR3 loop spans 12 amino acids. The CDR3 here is CASSDTSDTQYF. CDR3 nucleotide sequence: TGCGCCAGCTCCGACACATCGGATACGCAGTATTTT.

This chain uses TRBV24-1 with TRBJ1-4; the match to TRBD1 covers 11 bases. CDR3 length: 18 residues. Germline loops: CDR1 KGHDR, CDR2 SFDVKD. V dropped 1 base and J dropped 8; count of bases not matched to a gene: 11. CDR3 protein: CATSDFGTGGSVREKLFF. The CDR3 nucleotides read TGTGCCACCAGTGATTTCGGGACAGGGGGGAGCGTAAGGGAAAAACTGTTTTTT.

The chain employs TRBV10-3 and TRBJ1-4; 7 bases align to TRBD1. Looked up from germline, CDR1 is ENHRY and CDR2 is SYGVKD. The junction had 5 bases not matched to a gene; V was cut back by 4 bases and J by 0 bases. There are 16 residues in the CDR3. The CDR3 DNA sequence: TGTGCCATCAGTGGTGGGACAGACCCAACTAATGAAAAACTGTTTTTT. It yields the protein CAISGGTDPTNEKLFF.

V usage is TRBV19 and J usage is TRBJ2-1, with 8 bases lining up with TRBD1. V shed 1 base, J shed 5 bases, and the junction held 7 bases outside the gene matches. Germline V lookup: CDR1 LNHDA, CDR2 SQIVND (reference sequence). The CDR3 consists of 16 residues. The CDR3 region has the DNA TGTGCCAGTAGTATAGTAGCGACAGGGGTACACAATGAGCAGTTCTTC. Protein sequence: CASSIVATGVHNEQFF. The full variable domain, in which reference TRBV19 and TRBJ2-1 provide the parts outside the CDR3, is DGGITQSPKYLFRKEGQNVTLSCEQNLNHDAMYWYRQDPGQGLRLIYYSQIVNDFQKGDIAEGYSVSREKKESFPLTVTSAQKNPTAFYLCASSIVATGVHNEQFFGPGTRLTVL.

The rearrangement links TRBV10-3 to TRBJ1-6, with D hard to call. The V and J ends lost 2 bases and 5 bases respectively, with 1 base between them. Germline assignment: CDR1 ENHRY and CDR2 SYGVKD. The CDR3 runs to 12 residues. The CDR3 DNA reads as TGTGCCATCAGTGAGAATAATTCACCCCTCCACTTT. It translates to CAISENNSPLHF.

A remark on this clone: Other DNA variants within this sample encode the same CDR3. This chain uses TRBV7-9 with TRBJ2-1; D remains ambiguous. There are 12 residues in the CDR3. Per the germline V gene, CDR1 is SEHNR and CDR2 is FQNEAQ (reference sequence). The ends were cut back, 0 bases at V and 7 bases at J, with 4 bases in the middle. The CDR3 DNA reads TGTGCCAGCAGCTTAGCACAGAATGAGCAGTTCTTC. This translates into CASSLAQNEQFF.

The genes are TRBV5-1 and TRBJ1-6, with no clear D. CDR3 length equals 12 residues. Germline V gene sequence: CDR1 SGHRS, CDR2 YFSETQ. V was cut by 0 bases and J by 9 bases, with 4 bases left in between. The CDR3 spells CASSLDGSPLHF. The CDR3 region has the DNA TGCGCCAGCAGCTTGGATGGTTCACCCCTCCACTTT.

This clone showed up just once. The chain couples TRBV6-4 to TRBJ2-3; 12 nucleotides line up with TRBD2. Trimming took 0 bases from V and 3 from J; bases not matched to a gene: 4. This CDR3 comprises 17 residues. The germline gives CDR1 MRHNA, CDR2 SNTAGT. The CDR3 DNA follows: TGTGCCAGCAGTGACTCGGCGACTAGCGGGAGTACAGATACGCAGTATTTT. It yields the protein CASSDSATSGSTDTQYF.

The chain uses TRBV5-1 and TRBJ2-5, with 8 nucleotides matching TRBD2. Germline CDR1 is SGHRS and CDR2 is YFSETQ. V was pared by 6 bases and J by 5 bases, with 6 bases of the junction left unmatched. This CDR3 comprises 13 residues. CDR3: CASNSGMEETQYF. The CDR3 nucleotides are TGCGCCAGCAATAGCGGGATGGAGGAGACCCAGTACTTC.

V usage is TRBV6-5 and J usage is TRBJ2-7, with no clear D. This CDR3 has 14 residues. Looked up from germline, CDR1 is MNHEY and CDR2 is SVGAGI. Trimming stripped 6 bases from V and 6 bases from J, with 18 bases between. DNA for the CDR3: TGTGCCAGCAGCAAAAGCGCCGCCGGGCTCGAGCAGTACTTC. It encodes CASSKSAAGLEQYF.